Listed below are T cell receptor beta chains from one sample, sequenced in a study of molecular identifiers for immune sequencing clone quantification. Each CDR3 protein gets one entry after TCRdb re-called the PCR reads with MiXCR. The table shows hundreds of thousands of distinct CDR3 sequences, with 25% occurring only once. The sample comprised naive CD8+ T cells from blood, with Jurkat cell RNA spiked in. The source of these receptors is a human donor in good health. Some libraries in this study had Jurkat cell RNA spiked in. CDR3s leave out the opening cysteine and the closing phenylalanine or tryptophan. A row's size may be missing; if present it is once, few, many or a size class.

size: many; J: TRBJ1-1; V: TRBV15; CDR3: ATSRDSGPAEAF
size: many; J: TRBJ1-5; V: TRBV13; CDR3: ASSLGGNGQPQH
size: many; J: TRBJ1-5; V: TRBV10-3; CDR3: AISEGTDNQPQH
size: many; J: TRBJ2-6; V: TRBV14; CDR3: ASSHLFLSGANVLT
size: few; J: TRBJ1-1; V: TRBV4-1; CDR3: ASSQRWGLNTEAF
size: few; J: TRBJ1-1; V: TRBV4-1; CDR3: ASSPGQGLITEAF
size: -; J: TRBJ1-6; V: TRBV20-1; CDR3: SAGEESPLH
size: many; J: TRBJ2-7; V: TRBV12-3/TRBV12-4; CDR3: ASSTDRITGYEQY
size: -; J: TRBJ2-3; V: TRBV6-1; CDR3: AGSWTTDTQY
size: many; J: TRBJ1-1; V: TRBV5-1; CDR3: ASSWDGTEAF
size: -; J: TRBJ1-6; V: TRBV6-2/TRBV6-3; CDR3: ASGGTGIRYYNSPLH
size: many; J: TRBJ2-3; V: TRBV9; CDR3: ASSVGTISTDTQY
size: many; J: TRBJ2-3; V: TRBV5-5; CDR3: ASSLALVTVADTQY
size: many; J: TRBJ2-3; V: TRBV5-1; CDR3: ASSFDGTPEDTQY
size: -; J: TRBJ1-1; V: TRBV12-5; CDR3: ARGLGGGTEAF
size: -; J: TRBJ2-5; V: TRBV7-9; CDR3: ASSPRGQGKETQY
size: -; J: TRBJ1-1; V: TRBV27; CDR3: ASRGGGTEAL
size: -; J: TRBJ2-5; V: TRBV3-1; CDR3: ASSPGQENQETQY
size: many; J: TRBJ2-3; V: TRBV9; CDR3: ASSDGYDTDTQY
size: many; J: TRBJ1-1; V: TRBV12-3/TRBV12-4; CDR3: ASSSGTGPGDTEAF
size: few; J: TRBJ2-3; V: TRBV27; CDR3: ASSLTGTSGTDTQY
size: few; J: TRBJ2-7; V: TRBV12-3/TRBV12-4; CDR3: ASSPLMSWDRDYEQY
size: -; J: TRBJ2-7; V: TRBV5-5; CDR3: ASSQGSPEY
size: -; J: TRBJ2-7; V: TRBV9; CDR3: ASSEGSGSRTCEQY
size: many; J: TRBJ2-7; V: TRBV29-1; CDR3: SVPVGPDEQY
size: -; J: TRBJ2-7; V: TRBV4-1; CDR3: ASSPPGLVSEQY
size: -; J: TRBJ2-1; V: TRBV29-1; CDR3: SVVSGGAGGF
size: -; J: TRBJ2-1; V: TRBV7-9; CDR3: ASSATDNPYNEQF
size: -; J: TRBJ2-7; V: TRBV6-5; CDR3: ASSSHTGALQSEQY
size: many; J: TRBJ2-1; V: TRBV12-3/TRBV12-4; CDR3: ASSLALYPPGNEQF
size: few; J: TRBJ1-1; V: TRBV4-2; CDR3: ASSQRGSGMNTEAF
size: few; J: TRBJ2-7; V: TRBV4-1; CDR3: ASSQEAKGGTYEQY
size: -; J: TRBJ2-1; V: TRBV4-3; CDR3: ASSQDSAGTSGLSSYNEQF
size: -; J: TRBJ2-7; V: TRBV30; CDR3: AWSRILGGHTHSTYEQY
size: -; J: TRBJ2-2; V: TRBV7-6; CDR3: ASSPILIAGGLF
size: few; J: TRBJ2-7; V: TRBV4-3; CDR3: ASSPSGQGTYEQY
size: -; J: TRBJ2-7; V: TRBV19; CDR3: ASSAAGVSTYEQY
size: many; J: TRBJ2-7; V: TRBV20-1; CDR3: SAGTGGAEQY
size: -; J: TRBJ2-3; V: TRBV28; CDR3: ASSGLACDTDTQY
size: few; J: TRBJ1-4; V: TRBV5-5; CDR3: ASSSWLGFGEKLF
size: many; J: TRBJ2-1; V: TRBV3-1; CDR3: ASSPWEGVREQF
size: many; J: TRBJ1-1; V: TRBV19; CDR3: ASSISENPNTEAF
size: few; J: TRBJ2-5; V: TRBV4-1; CDR3: ASSPPLAGEETQY
size: few; J: TRBJ2-7; V: TRBV4-1; CDR3: ASSPPGRTEQY
size: few; J: TRBJ2-3; V: TRBV12-3/TRBV12-4; CDR3: ASSRASGGVRDTQY
size: many; J: TRBJ2-7; V: TRBV4-3; CDR3: ASSQTSSGTVLAEQY
size: few; J: TRBJ2-2; V: TRBV28; CDR3: ASSLSLGADTGELF
size: -; J: TRBJ2-7; V: TRBV6-4; CDR3: ASSDAETYEQY
size: -; J: TRBJ2-7; V: TRBV7-2; CDR3: ASSFLRTSGRSYEQY
size: -; J: TRBJ1-1; V: TRBV27; CDR3: ASSPLLRTEAF
size: -; J: TRBJ2-7; V: TRBV28; CDR3: ASSKTGTSGRRYEQY
size: many; J: TRBJ2-2; V: TRBV6-5; CDR3: ASSYLTSGSNTGELF
size: -; J: TRBJ2-5; V: TRBV13; CDR3: ASSLEFPGATQY
size: few; J: TRBJ1-4; V: TRBV7-9; CDR3: ASSLGPGQGGLYEKLF
size: many; J: TRBJ1-2; V: TRBV6-2/TRBV6-3; CDR3: ASSQVGGSKGRNYGYT